This is a list of T cell receptor beta chains from one sample in a study of early T cells in non-severe SARS-CoV-2 infection. Using its own MiXCR run on the 5' RACE reads, TCRdb lists one record per CDR3 protein. The sample has about 83,000 distinct CDR3 sequences, roughly 13% seen once. Specimen: whole blood. The receptors originated from an adult who was a healthcare worker with PCR-confirmed SARS-CoV-2 infection or an uninfected control (not recorded which). CDR3s include the opening cysteine and the closing phenylalanine or tryptophan. The order of the fields is V gene, D gene, clone size, J gene, CDR3 protein, CDR3 DNA. A D gene is named only where the DNA matches it firmly. Size is omitted from some rows. Given values are once, few, many or a class for expanded clones.

v_gene: TRBV6-1
d_gene: -
abundance: -
j_gene: TRBJ1-2
CDR3aa: CASLMAGTSNYGYTF
CDR3nt: TGTGCCAGCCTTATGGCGGGCACATCCAACTATGGCTACACCTTC

v_gene: TRBV11-2
d_gene: -
abundance: few
j_gene: TRBJ2-2
CDR3aa: CASSPIGGTGELFF
CDR3nt: TGTGCCAGCAGCCCCATAGGAGGCACCGGGGAGCTGTTTTTT

v_gene: TRBV20-1
d_gene: -
abundance: -
j_gene: TRBJ2-4
CDR3aa: CSAIGYLAKNIQYF
CDR3nt: TGCAGTGCTATAGGGTATCTAGCCAAAAACATTCAGTACTTC

v_gene: TRBV5-5
d_gene: -
abundance: few
j_gene: TRBJ1-1
CDR3aa: CASTLGSPEAFF
CDR3nt: TGTGCCAGCACCCTGGGGAGCCCTGAAGCTTTCTTT

v_gene: TRBV28
d_gene: -
abundance: -
j_gene: TRBJ2-3
CDR3aa: CASSSILMRSTDTQYF
CDR3nt: TGTGCCAGCAGTTCGATCCTGATGAGAAGCACAGATACGCAGTATTTT

v_gene: TRBV20-1
d_gene: -
abundance: many
j_gene: TRBJ1-2
CDR3aa: CSARSNYGYTF
CDR3nt: TGCAGTGCTAGAAGCAACTATGGCTACACCTTC

v_gene: TRBV20-1
d_gene: TRBD2
abundance: many
j_gene: TRBJ2-5
CDR3aa: CSASSSGGFQETQYF
CDR3nt: TGCAGTGCTAGTTCTAGCGGGGGGTTCCAAGAGACCCAGTACTTC

v_gene: TRBV9
d_gene: TRBD1
abundance: -
j_gene: TRBJ1-5
CDR3aa: CASSVTGQGHQPQHF
CDR3nt: TGTGCCAGCAGCGTGACGGGACAGGGCCATCAGCCCCAGCATTTT

v_gene: TRBV15
d_gene: TRBD1
abundance: -
j_gene: TRBJ2-5
CDR3aa: CATRQGIRETQYF
CDR3nt: TGTGCCACCAGACAGGGGATACGGGAGACCCAGTACTTC

v_gene: TRBV30
d_gene: TRBD2
abundance: -
j_gene: TRBJ2-1
CDR3aa: CAWRRSAGGRQFF
CDR3nt: TGTGCCTGGAGGAGGAGCGCGGGGGGGCGCCAGTTCTTC

v_gene: TRBV29-1
d_gene: -
abundance: medium-sized
j_gene: TRBJ1-2
CDR3aa: CSAAGEYADGYTF
CDR3nt: TGCAGCGCCGCGGGCGAGTATGCAGATGGCTACACCTTC

v_gene: TRBV25-1
d_gene: -
abundance: many
j_gene: TRBJ2-5
CDR3aa: CASSESVPETQYF
CDR3nt: TGTGCCAGCAGTGAAAGTGTCCCAGAGACCCAGTACTTC

v_gene: TRBV5-1
d_gene: -
abundance: -
j_gene: TRBJ1-4
CDR3aa: CASSSQGVGNEKLFF
CDR3nt: TGCGCCAGCAGCTCTCAGGGAGTAGGCAATGAAAAACTGTTTTTT

v_gene: TRBV19
d_gene: -
abundance: -
j_gene: TRBJ2-3
CDR3aa: CASSTLRTIKTDTQYF
CDR3nt: TGTGCCAGTAGTACCCTACGGACAATCAAGACAGATACGCAGTATTTT

v_gene: TRBV2
d_gene: -
abundance: many
j_gene: TRBJ1-6
CDR3aa: CASSEEGGGSPLHF
CDR3nt: TGTGCCAGCAGTGAAGAGGGAGGAGGTTCACCCCTCCACTTT

v_gene: TRBV9
d_gene: -
abundance: -
j_gene: TRBJ2-7
CDR3aa: CASSPKGGPYEQYF
CDR3nt: TGTGCCAGCAGCCCCAAGGGGGGCCCCTACGAGCAGTACTTC

v_gene: TRBV11-2
d_gene: TRBD1
abundance: few
j_gene: TRBJ1-2
CDR3aa: CASSSARQGPNYGYTF
CDR3nt: TGTGCCAGCAGCTCAGCGAGACAGGGACCTAACTATGGCTACACCTTC

v_gene: TRBV6-5
d_gene: TRBD1
abundance: many
j_gene: TRBJ2-7
CDR3aa: CASSSRDRGTPF
CDR3nt: TGTGCCAGCAGTTCCCGAGACAGGGGCACTCCCTTC

v_gene: TRBV3-1
d_gene: -
abundance: -
j_gene: TRBJ2-1
CDR3aa: CASSQRGYNEQFF
CDR3nt: TGTGCCAGCAGCCAACGGGGCTACAATGAGCAGTTCTTC

v_gene: TRBV15
d_gene: -
abundance: few
j_gene: TRBJ2-4
CDR3aa: CATSDGNIQYF
CDR3nt: TGTGCCACCAGCGACGGAAACATTCAGTACTTC

v_gene: TRBV10-1
d_gene: -
abundance: -
j_gene: TRBJ2-1
CDR3aa: CASSEGGSLNEQFF
CDR3nt: TGCGCCAGCAGTGAAGGTGGGTCCCTGAATGAGCAGTTCTTC

v_gene: TRBV7-8
d_gene: TRBD2
abundance: few
j_gene: TRBJ2-5
CDR3aa: CASSPRTSGTQETQYF
CDR3nt: TGTGCCAGCAGCCCCAGGACTAGCGGGACCCAAGAGACCCAGTACTTC

v_gene: TRBV10-2
d_gene: -
abundance: -
j_gene: TRBJ2-5
CDR3aa: CASSPGPPRETQYF
CDR3nt: TGCGCCAGCAGCCCGGGACCCCCACGAGAGACCCAGTACTTC

v_gene: TRBV15
d_gene: -
abundance: -
j_gene: TRBJ2-7
CDR3aa: CATSRDGGTTYEQYF
CDR3nt: TGTGCCACCAGCAGAGATGGGGGGACGACCTACGAGCAGTACTTC

v_gene: TRBV20-1
d_gene: TRBD1
abundance: few
j_gene: TRBJ1-1
CDR3aa: CSAWPWDRGNTEAFF
CDR3nt: TGCAGTGCCTGGCCGTGGGACAGGGGAAACACTGAAGCTTTCTTT

v_gene: TRBV7-9
d_gene: TRBD1
abundance: -
j_gene: TRBJ1-3
CDR3aa: CASSPRTGSVNTIYF
CDR3nt: TGTGCCAGCAGTCCCCGGACAGGAAGCGTAAACACCATATATTTT

v_gene: TRBV20-1
d_gene: -
abundance: many
j_gene: TRBJ2-7
CDR3aa: CSASYGDVSYEQYF
CDR3nt: TGCAGTGCTAGTTACGGGGACGTCAGCTACGAGCAGTACTTC

v_gene: TRBV7-2
d_gene: TRBD2
abundance: -
j_gene: TRBJ2-4
CDR3aa: CASSLGLAGTYIQYF
CDR3nt: TGTGCCAGCAGCTTAGGGCTAGCGGGTACATACATTCAGTACTTC

v_gene: TRBV10-3
d_gene: -
abundance: few
j_gene: TRBJ1-3
CDR3aa: CAISPVGAKLDTIYF
CDR3nt: TGTGCCATCAGCCCCGTGGGGGCGAAGTTAGACACCATATATTTT

v_gene: TRBV9
d_gene: -
abundance: -
j_gene: TRBJ1-1
CDR3aa: CASSHLGGVETEAFF
CDR3nt: TGTGCCAGCAGCCACCTGGGGGGGGTTGAGACTGAAGCTTTCTTT

v_gene: TRBV7-7
d_gene: -
abundance: many
j_gene: TRBJ2-2
CDR3aa: CASSRDINTGELFF
CDR3nt: TGTGCTAGCAGCCGGGACATCAACACCGGGGAGCTGTTTTTT

v_gene: TRBV20-1
d_gene: -
abundance: -
j_gene: TRBJ2-2
CDR3aa: CSARGQLTGELFF
CDR3nt: TGCAGTGCTAGGGGGCAGCTTACCGGGGAGCTGTTTTTT

v_gene: TRBV30
d_gene: -
abundance: many
j_gene: TRBJ1-2
CDR3aa: CAWSVGHTNYGYTF
CDR3nt: TGTGCCTGGAGTGTTGGACACACGAACTATGGCTACACCTTC

v_gene: TRBV7-8
d_gene: TRBD2
abundance: many
j_gene: TRBJ2-5
CDR3aa: CASSPPRLAARETQYF
CDR3nt: TGTGCCAGCAGCCCCCCTCGGCTAGCGGCTCGGGAGACCCAGTACTTC

v_gene: TRBV6-2/TRBV6-3
d_gene: -
abundance: -
j_gene: TRBJ2-7
CDR3aa: CASSRTLLVEQYF
CDR3nt: TGTGCCAGCAGCCGGACCCTCTTAGTCGAGCAGTACTTC

v_gene: TRBV25-1
d_gene: -
abundance: many
j_gene: TRBJ2-7
CDR3aa: CASSDTRGLAGVQYF
CDR3nt: TGTGCCAGCAGTGACACCCGTGGGCTCGCCGGCGTGCAGTACTTC

v_gene: TRBV5-1
d_gene: TRBD1
abundance: many
j_gene: TRBJ2-7
CDR3aa: CASSRGQDYEQYF
CDR3nt: TGCGCCAGCAGCAGAGGACAGGACTACGAGCAGTACTTC

v_gene: TRBV4-1
d_gene: -
abundance: few
j_gene: TRBJ1-6
CDR3aa: CASSQVSTANSPLHF
CDR3nt: TGCGCCAGCAGCCAAGTATCGACAGCCAATTCACCCCTCCACTTT

v_gene: TRBV20-1
d_gene: -
abundance: few
j_gene: TRBJ1-1
CDR3aa: CSARGNTEAFF
CDR3nt: TGCAGTGCTAGAGGGAACACTGAAGCTTTCTTT

v_gene: TRBV7-8
d_gene: TRBD2
abundance: many
j_gene: TRBJ2-7
CDR3aa: CASSLAQTSGLIYEQYF
CDR3nt: TGTGCCAGCAGCTTAGCGCAGACTAGCGGCCTAATCTACGAGCAGTACTTC

v_gene: TRBV7-7
d_gene: TRBD2
abundance: few
j_gene: TRBJ2-3
CDR3aa: CASSLELAGGLDTQYF
CDR3nt: TGTGCTAGCAGCTTAGAGCTAGCGGGTGGGCTTGATACGCAGTATTTT

v_gene: TRBV7-9
d_gene: TRBD2
abundance: many
j_gene: TRBJ2-3
CDR3aa: CASRLTSGYTDTQYF
CDR3nt: TGTGCCAGCAGACTGACTAGCGGGTATACAGATACGCAGTATTTT

v_gene: TRBV2
d_gene: -
abundance: -
j_gene: TRBJ2-3
CDR3aa: CASSARSDTQYF
CDR3nt: TGTGCCAGCAGTGCCCGATCAGATACGCAGTATTTT

v_gene: TRBV27
d_gene: -
abundance: few
j_gene: TRBJ1-1
CDR3aa: CASRRGMTEAFF
CDR3nt: TGTGCCAGCAGGCGAGGGATGACTGAAGCTTTCTTT

v_gene: TRBV30
d_gene: -
abundance: many
j_gene: TRBJ1-3
CDR3aa: CAWMTGAPGNTIYF
CDR3nt: TGTGCCTGGATGACCGGGGCACCTGGAAACACCATATATTTT

v_gene: TRBV5-1
d_gene: TRBD2
abundance: many
j_gene: TRBJ2-3
CDR3aa: CASSLEPRGGQGTQYF
CDR3nt: TGCGCCAGCAGCTTGGAACCGCGGGGGGGCCAAGGGACGCAGTATTTT

v_gene: TRBV12-3/TRBV12-4
d_gene: TRBD2
abundance: -
j_gene: TRBJ2-1
CDR3aa: CASSRAGGYNEQFF
CDR3nt: TGTGCCAGCAGTCGAGCGGGGGGATACAATGAGCAGTTCTTC

v_gene: TRBV3-1
d_gene: -
abundance: -
j_gene: TRBJ1-1
CDR3aa: CASTREGASTEAFF
CDR3nt: TGTGCCAGCACCCGTGAAGGGGCGAGCACTGAAGCTTTCTTT

v_gene: TRBV7-8
d_gene: TRBD1
abundance: few
j_gene: TRBJ1-4
CDR3aa: CASSFIHRGQDEKLFF
CDR3nt: TGTGCCAGCAGCTTCATTCACAGGGGGCAGGATGAAAAACTGTTTTTT

v_gene: TRBV12-3/TRBV12-4
d_gene: -
abundance: many
j_gene: TRBJ1-5
CDR3aa: CASSLAGHQPQHF
CDR3nt: TGTGCCAGCAGTTTGGCAGGCCATCAGCCCCAGCATTTT

v_gene: TRBV7-2
d_gene: TRBD2
abundance: -
j_gene: TRBJ2-3
CDR3aa: CAAGSGGSTDTQYF
CDR3nt: TGTGCAGCTGGTAGCGGGGGGAGCACAGATACGCAGTATTTT

v_gene: TRBV3-1
d_gene: -
abundance: few
j_gene: TRBJ1-2
CDR3aa: CASSKVKYGYTF
CDR3nt: TGTGCCAGCAGTAAGGTGAAGTATGGCTACACCTTC

v_gene: TRBV6-2/TRBV6-3
d_gene: -
abundance: many
j_gene: TRBJ1-6
CDR3aa: CASSYHRDSPNSPLHF
CDR3nt: TGTGCCAGCAGTTACCACCGGGACTCCCCCAATTCACCCCTCCACTTT

v_gene: TRBV9
d_gene: -
abundance: few
j_gene: TRBJ2-3
CDR3aa: CASSVSSSIRGTDTQYF
CDR3nt: TGTGCCAGCAGCGTCTCCTCTAGCATACGGGGAACAGATACGCAGTATTTT